This T cell receptor (beta chain) originates from a study of T cells in Graves' hyperthyroidism and ophthalmopathy. Regarding the study as a whole: Also found in blood were most expanded thyroid clonotypes above 0.001.

This clonotype was picked up many times. Its antigen is still unknown. For ophthalmopathy patients, the Clinical Activity Score was at least 3 and the NOSPECS grade at least 4; duration was under 3 months. Source material for PBMCs was less than 12 ml fresh peripheral blood. Researchers amplified the TCR beta CDR3 regions from RNA transcripts. Carried out on the TCR CDR3, a first-round RT-PCR used the HTBI primer set. Via MiXCR, TCRdb re-called the multiplex PCR reads, giving one row per CDR3 protein. The repertoire has 640,000 or so distinct CDR3 sequences, approximately 15% of them found once; the top ten carry roughly 6.9%. Germline assignment: CDR1 MNHNS and CDR2 SASEGT. V shed 3 bases and J shed 1 base, with 6 bases lying between them. CDR3 length equals 13 residues.

The specimen sequenced was blood. The TCR sequence derives from a woman between 18 and 29 years old with Graves' ophthalmopathy. The gene calls are TRBV6-1 and TRBJ2-5; D is unresolved. The CDR3 region is CASSDIAQETQYF. In DNA, the CDR3 is TGTGCCAGCAGTGATATTGCCCAAGAGACCCAGTACTTC.